Below, 25 T cell receptor beta chains from the same sample are listed, as sequenced in a study of Ad26.COV2.S vaccination and SARS-CoV-2 variants. TCRdb keeps only in-frame clones here, not all; method: immunoSEQ multiplex PCR. Altogether some 450,000 clones are present, about nine tenths being singletons, with the ten largest covering roughly 3.9%. The treatment here: around 19 received Ad26.COV2.S at low or high dose, single or two shots; roughly five received placebo; per-sample allocation not given. The samples date from day 63 after the first vaccine or placebo injection. This sample comprised peripheral blood, obtained in a trial of Ad26.COV2.S vaccine versus placebo. The receptors were sampled from a person aged 18-65 years who received the Ad26.COV2.S COVID-19 vaccine or a placebo.

The V gene is TRBV19, the J gene TRBJ2-7, with D uncertain. CDR3 length equals 14 residues. The V and J ends lost 2 bases and 4 bases respectively, with 12 bases between them. Germline lookup yields CDR1 LNHDA and CDR2 SQIVND (reference sequence). CDR3 residues: CASSIRPGPYEQYF. The CDR3, as DNA: TGTGCCAGTAGTATAAGGCCCGGACCTTACGAGCAGTACTTC.

This chain uses TRBV9 with TRBJ2-7; the D gene could be TRBD1 or TRBD2 (5 bases each). V was shortened by 2 bases and J by 2 bases, with 14 bases between the two germline ends. Germline loops: CDR1 SGDLS, CDR2 YYNGEE. This CDR3 region has 15 residues. The CDR3 DNA sequence: TGTGCCAGCAGCGTGGGAGACAGTCCGACCTACGAGCAGTACTTC. Its protein product is CASSVGDSPTYEQYF.

This clone was detected once. J is TRBJ1-3 and V is TRBV9, with D hard to call. CDR1 is SGDLS and CDR2 is YYNGEE in the germline V gene. The CDR3 has 14 residues. V was shortened by 4 bases and J by 0 bases, with 8 bases between the two germline ends. The CDR3 sequence: CASSPGGSGNTIYF. The DNA for the CDR3 is TGTGCCAGCAGCCCCGGAGGCTCTGGAAACACCATATATTTT.

The chain links TRBV28 to TRBJ1-4, with a possible D match to TRBD1 (5 bases). V lost 10 bases and J lost 4, with 22 bases in between. Per germline, CDR1 MDHEN and CDR2 SYDVKM. This CDR3 comprises 16 residues. Written as DNA, the CDR3 is TGTGCCACCCTTCCCGAAAGGGGTAGGGATAATGAAAAACTGTTTTTT. Protein: CATLPERGRDNEKLFF.

The chain couples TRBV5-1 to TRBJ2-7, with a tentative D call TRBD1 (5 bases). V lost 0 bases to trimming and J lost 4 bases, with 5 bases between them. The CDR3 totals 12 residues. The germline CDR1 and CDR2 sequences are SGHRS and YFSETQ. For the CDR3, the DNA is TGCGCCAGCAGCTTGGGACAGTACGAGCAGTACTTC. Amino acid sequence: CASSLGQYEQYF.

V usage is TRBV2 and J usage is TRBJ2-2; D perhaps matches TRBD2 (6 bases). Germline values: CDR1 SNHLY, CDR2 FYNNEI. The ends were cut back, 4 bases at V and 7 bases at J, with 10 bases in the middle. The CDR3 sequence is 13 residues long. As DNA, the CDR3 is TGTGCCAGCAGTGCGGAGGGATTCGGGGAGCTGTTTTTT. Translating it yields CASSAEGFGELFF.

This clone was counted only a few times. The V and J genes are TRBV12-3 or TRBV12-4 and TRBJ2-7, with no clear D. This CDR3 contains 13 residues. Trimming removed 1 base from V and 4 bases from J, with 8 bases in between. The CDR3 region is CASSLGFLYEQYF. CDR3 nucleotide sequence: TGTGCCAGCAGTTTAGGTTTCCTATACGAGCAGTACTTC.

The chain has TRBV6-5 and TRBJ2-2; 7 positions match TRBD2. V was pared by 6 bases and J by 4 bases, with 8 bases of the junction left unmatched. This CDR3 is built from 15 residues. CDR1 is MNHEY, CDR2 SVGAGI, per germline. The CDR3 sequence: CASSARTSATGELFF. CDR3 nucleotides: TGTGCCAGCAGCGCCAGGACTAGTGCCACCGGGGAGCTGTTTTTT.

The chain combines TRBV14 with TRBJ2-7, with 7 bases aligning to TRBD2. The CDR3 sequence is 16 residues long. J was trimmed by 4 bases and V by 0 bases; bases with no gene match: 9. Germline loops: CDR1 SGHDN, CDR2 FVKESK. For the CDR3, the DNA is TGTGCCAGCAGCCAAGACCGGGGAGGGCTAAGATACGAGCAGTACTTC. This codes for CASSQDRGGLRYEQYF.

Points on this clone: The sample has other DNA sequences that encode this CDR3 too. V gene TRBV7-9 combines with J gene TRBJ1-4; the D is unclear. The V end lost 1 base, the J end lost 8 bases, and 5 bases lay between the germline ends. Germline lookup yields CDR1 SEHNR and CDR2 FQNEAQ (reference sequence). The CDR3 runs to 12 residues. DNA for the CDR3: TGTGCCAGCAGCTTAGGGCGAGAAAAACTGTTTTTT. As protein: CASSLGREKLFF.

As DNA, the CDR3 is TGTGCCAGCAGCCATTGGACAGGAGGAGGGTACAATGAGCAGTTCTTC. The encoded protein is CASSHWTGGGYNEQFF. The rearrangement uses TRBV14 and TRBJ2-1; TRBD1 might be the D (7 bases). The CDR3 runs 16 residues. Germline values: CDR1 SGHDN, CDR2 FVKESK. V was pared by 3 bases and J by 4 bases, with 16 bases between.

The rearrangement joins TRBV5-8 to TRBJ2-3; D gene ambiguous. This CDR3 contains 15 residues. The germline V gene encodes CDR1 SGHTS and CDR2 YDEGEE. V was clipped by 0 bases and J by 6 bases, with 14 bases between them. In DNA, the CDR3 is TGTGCCAGCAGCTTGGGTTCACGCCTTCGGGATACGCAGTATTTT. This sequence encodes CASSLGSRLRDTQYF.

The rearrangement uses TRBV19 and TRBJ2-1, with a weak D call TRBD1 (6 bases). Germline V gene lookup returns CDR1 LNHDA and CDR2 SQIVND (reference sequence). This CDR3 has 16 residues. Trimming removed 5 bases from V and 3 bases from J, with 17 bases in between. The CDR3 sequence is CASSPSDSSYYNEQFF. CDR3 nucleotide sequence: TGTGCCAGTAGTCCCTCGGACAGTTCGTACTACAATGAGCAGTTCTTC.

This chain uses TRBV7-9 with TRBJ1-6; the D is unclear. V shed 1 base and J shed 8 bases, with 6 bases lying between them. The CDR3 spans 13 residues. Germline values: CDR1 SEHNR, CDR2 FQNEAQ (reference sequence). The CDR3 spells CASSLGSDSPLHF. CDR3 DNA sequence: TGTGCCAGCAGCTTAGGCTCCGATTCACCCCTCCACTTT.

The chain carries TRBV25-1 and TRBJ1-5, with D possibly TRBD1 on 5 matching bases. CDR3 length equals 14 residues. The V gene's germline CDR1 is MGHDK and CDR2 SYGVNS. V shed 2 bases and J shed 6 bases, with 11 bases lying between them. The CDR3 DNA reads TGTGCCAGCAGTGAAGAGGGCAGGGCTCAGCCCCAGCATTTT. Amino acid sequence: CASSEEGRAQPQHF.

The chain's CDR3 is CSTSPGQGYNEQFF. The CDR3 DNA reads as TGCAGCACCTCGCCAGGACAGGGATACAATGAGCAGTTCTTC. The gene calls are TRBV29-1 and TRBJ2-1, with TRBD1 matching 8 bases. CDR3 size: 14 residues. The germline V gene has CDR1 SQVTM and CDR2 ANQGSEA. Germline trimming cut 8 bases from V and 4 bases from J; bases unmatched to any gene: 10.

A note on this clone: Mismatch with germline at one junction end may stem from a read error. The chain uses TRBV3-1 (or the pseudogene TRBV3-2) and TRBJ2-1; 14 bases agree with TRBD2. Per germline, CDR1 LGHDT and CDR2 YNNKEL (reference sequence). The CDR3 runs to 21 residues. The CDR3 loop is CASSEDKKRLAGGGTYNEQFF. CDR3 coding DNA: TGTGCCAGCAGCGAAGATAAGAAGCGACTAGCGGGAGGGGGAACCTACAATGAGCAGTTCTTC.

This chain links TRBV19 with TRBJ2-7; 13 nucleotides align to TRBD2. Germline V gene data show CDR1 as LNHDA and CDR2 as SQIVND (reference sequence). This CDR3 has 18 residues. Trimming took 6 bases from V and 3 from J; bases not matched to a gene: 14. Here the CDR3 DNA reads TGTGCCAGTAGCACTGGGAGGACTAGCGGGAGTAGGAGCTACGAGCAGTACTTC. Its protein is CASSTGRTSGSRSYEQYF.

The V gene is TRBV2, the J gene TRBJ2-3; TRBD2 might be the D (5 bases). The germline CDR1 and CDR2 sequences are SNHLY and FYNNEI. The CDR3 spans 15 residues. V lost 7 bases and J lost 6, with 20 bases in between. The CDR3 coding sequence is TGTGCCAGCACCCGTGGAGCGGCTGGGCGGGATACGCAGTATTTT. Protein product: CASTRGAAGRDTQYF.

The V gene is TRBV9, the J gene TRBJ1-2; D not certain. The CDR3 is made up of 14 amino acids. Germline CDR1 and CDR2: SGDLS and YYNGEE. Trimming shortened V by 3 bases and J by 8 bases, and 17 bases separated the two germline ends. The CDR3 nucleotides read TGTGCCAGCAGCGGCCTGTTAGAGGGTTGGGGCTACACCTTC. It specifies CASSGLLEGWGYTF.

This chain links TRBV5-5 with TRBJ1-2; maybe TRBD1 (5 bases). Germline CDR1 is SGHKS and CDR2 is YYEKEE (reference sequence). The CDR3 contains 14 residues. V was shortened by 0 bases and J by 6 bases, with 12 bases between the two germline ends. In nucleotides, the CDR3 is TGTGCCAGCAGCTTGGGGGCAGGGTTGGATGGCTACACCTTC. This gives the protein CASSLGAGLDGYTF.

The V gene is TRBV9, the J gene TRBJ2-1; TRBD2 is a possible D gene (5 bases). Germline CDR1 and CDR2: SGDLS and YYNGEE. The CDR3 has 16 residues. V was shortened by 3 bases and J by 6 bases, with 19 bases between the two germline ends. This chain's CDR3 is CASSAWGDGIRNEQFF. The CDR3 bases are TGTGCCAGCAGCGCCTGGGGAGACGGTATACGCAATGAGCAGTTCTTC.

The chain carries TRBV30 and TRBJ2-7; TRBD2 matches at 7 bases. V lost 0 bases, J lost 5 bases, and 4 bases stayed unmatched. The germline V gene has CDR1 GTSNPN and CDR2 SVGIG (reference sequence). The CDR3 sequence is 13 residues long. CDR3 region: CAWSVQTSNEQYF. CDR3 sequence (DNA): TGTGCCTGGAGTGTACAGACTAGCAACGAGCAGTACTTC.

This clone was seen a single time. The gene calls are TRBV14 and TRBJ2-3, with D perhaps matching TRBD2 (6 bases). Trimming left V 6 bases short and J 0 bases short, with 13 bases between. The CDR3 is 15 amino acids. CDR1 is SGHDN and CDR2 is FVKESK in the germline V gene. The CDR3 DNA reads TGTGCCAGCAGGAGGGACGGGAGTAGCACAGATACGCAGTATTTT. This sequence encodes CASRRDGSSTDTQYF. The variable domain in full, completed from reference TRBV14 and TRBJ2-3, reads EAGVTQFPSHSVIEKGQTVTLRCDPISGHDNLYWYRRVMGKEIKFLLHFVKESKQDESGMPNNRFLAERTGGTYSTLKVQPAELEDSGVYFCASRRDGSSTDTQYFGPGTRLTVL.

The chain is built from TRBV6-4 and TRBJ2-1; D is possibly TRBD2 (6 bases). Germline V gene sequence: CDR1 MRHNA, CDR2 SNTAGT. V was pared by 5 bases and J by 4 bases, with 9 bases between. CDR3 length equals 13 residues. CDR3 sequence (DNA): TGTGCCAGCAGTTCGGAGGGTTACAATGAGCAGTTCTTC. Its translation is CASSSEGYNEQFF.